This TCR beta chain is drawn from a study of T cells in Graves' hyperthyroidism and ophthalmopathy. Study-level findings and limits: Median prediction lead before ophthalmopathy onset was 5.5 to 7 months with the model. Most thyroid clonotypes that were expanded above 0.001 also turned up in blood.

RNA transcripts provided the source from which TCR beta CDR3 regions were amplified. TCR CDR3 underwent first-round RT-PCR with the HTBI primer set. TCRdb itself ran the multiplex PCR reads through MiXCR, one entry per CDR3 protein. The profile shows fewer than 900,000 distinct CDR3 sequences, approximately 16% of them singletons. The CDR3 is 15 residues long. Trimming took off 3 bases at V and 5 bases at J, with 16 bases between the two ends. Per the germline V gene, CDR1 is MGHDK and CDR2 is SYGVNS. In regard to this clonotype: Its target is not known.

Patients were excluded for uncontrolled infection, other autoimmune disease, pregnancy or lactation. Diagnoses were established using clinical symptoms, serum thyroxine and TRAb, thyroid ultrasound and orbital computed tomography. Sequenced sample: blood. The sequence was obtained from a young man with Graves' hyperthyroidism. V usage is TRBV25-1 and J usage is TRBJ1-2, with unresolved D. CDR3 in amino acids: CASSDGGIGLYGYTF. The CDR3 DNA is TGTGCCAGCAGTGATGGTGGGATCGGGCTGTATGGCTACACCTTC.